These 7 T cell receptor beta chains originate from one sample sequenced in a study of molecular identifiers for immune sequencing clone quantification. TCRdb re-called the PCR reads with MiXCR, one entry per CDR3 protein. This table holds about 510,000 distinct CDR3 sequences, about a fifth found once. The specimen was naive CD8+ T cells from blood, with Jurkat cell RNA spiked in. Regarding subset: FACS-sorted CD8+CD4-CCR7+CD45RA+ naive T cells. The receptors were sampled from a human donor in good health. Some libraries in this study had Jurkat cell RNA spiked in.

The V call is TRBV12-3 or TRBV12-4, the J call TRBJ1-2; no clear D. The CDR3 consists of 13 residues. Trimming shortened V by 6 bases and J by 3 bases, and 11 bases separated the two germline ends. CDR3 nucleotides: TGTGCCAGCAGGGGCAGCCTCTACTATGGCTACACCTTC. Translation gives CASRGSLYYGYTF.

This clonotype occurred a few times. CDR3 in amino acids: CASSLWTNNEQFF. CDR3 coding DNA: TGTGCCAGCAGCTTGTGGACGAACAATGAGCAGTTCTTC. The V and J genes are TRBV13 and TRBJ2-1; D remains unclear. V was pared by 3 bases and J by 5 bases, with 8 bases between. Per germline, CDR1 PRHDT and CDR2 FYEKMQ (reference sequence). The CDR3 consists of 13 residues.

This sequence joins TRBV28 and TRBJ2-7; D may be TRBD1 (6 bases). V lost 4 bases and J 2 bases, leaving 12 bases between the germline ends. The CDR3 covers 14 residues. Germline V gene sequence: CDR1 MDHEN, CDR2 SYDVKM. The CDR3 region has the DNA TGTGCCAGCAGTTGGGCAGGGGTGGCCTACGAGCAGTACTTC. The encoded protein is CASSWAGVAYEQYF.

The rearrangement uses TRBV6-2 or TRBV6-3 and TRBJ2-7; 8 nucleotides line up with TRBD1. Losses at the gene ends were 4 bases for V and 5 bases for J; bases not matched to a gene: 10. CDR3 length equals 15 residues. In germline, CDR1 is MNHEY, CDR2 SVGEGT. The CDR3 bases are TGTGCCAGCAGTTGGCTATGGACAGGGAGGAACGAGCAGTACTTC. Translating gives CASSWLWTGRNEQYF.

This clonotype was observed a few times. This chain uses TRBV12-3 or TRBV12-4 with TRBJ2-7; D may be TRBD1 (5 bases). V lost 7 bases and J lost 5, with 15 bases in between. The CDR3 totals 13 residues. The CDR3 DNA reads TGTGCCAGCACCCTCCCACAGGCGGACGAGCAGTACTTC. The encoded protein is CASTLPQADEQYF.

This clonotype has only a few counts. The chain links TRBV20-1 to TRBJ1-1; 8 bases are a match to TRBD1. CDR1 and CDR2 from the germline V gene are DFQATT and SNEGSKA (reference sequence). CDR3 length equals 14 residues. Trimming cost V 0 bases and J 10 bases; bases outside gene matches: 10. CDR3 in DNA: TGCAGTGCTAGAGATTCGGAAAACAGGGGGAGAGCTTTCTTT. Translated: CSARDSENRGRAFF.

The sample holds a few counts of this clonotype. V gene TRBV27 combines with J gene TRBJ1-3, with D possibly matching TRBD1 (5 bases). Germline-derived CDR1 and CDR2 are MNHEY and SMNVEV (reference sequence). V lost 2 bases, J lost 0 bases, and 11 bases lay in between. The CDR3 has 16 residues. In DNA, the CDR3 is TGTGCCAGCAGTTTAAGGGGTCCCAGCTCTGGAAACACCATATATTTT. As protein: CASSLRGPSSGNTIYF.